The 4 T cell receptor beta chains in this list originate from one sample, sequenced in a study of blood T cell repertoires in COVID-19. The method was immunoSEQ multiplex PCR; TCRdb's version includes in-frame clones alone and lacks a portion of them. Here the sample spans hundreds of thousands of clones, about 90% being singletons. The sample consisted of peripheral blood. Receptors originate from a man between 18 and 29 years old with active or convalescent COVID-19.

V gene TRBV7-8 combines with J gene TRBJ2-7, with 12 bases identical to TRBD1. Germline-derived CDR1 and CDR2 are SGHVS and FQNEAQ. This CDR3 is built from 15 residues. The V gene end was trimmed by 4 bases and the J gene end by 3 bases; junction bases not matched to a gene: 4. CDR3 DNA sequence: TGTGCCAGCAGCTCCGGGACAGGGGGCAACTACGAGCAGTACTTC. Translation gives CASSSGTGGNYEQYF.

Concerning this clone: A junction boundary mismatches the germline segment, possibly from a read error. Here the CDR3 reads CASSTTSGHNEIF. In DNA, the CDR3 is TGTGCCAGCAGCACGACTAGCGGGCACAACGAAATCTTC. The chain uses TRBV7-9 and TRBJ2-1, with 10 bases aligning to TRBD2. This CDR3 is built from 13 residues. Germline V CDR1 and CDR2: SEHNR, FQNEAQ (reference sequence).

V usage is TRBV6-1 and J usage is TRBJ2-7; 9 nucleotides align to TRBD1. CDR1 and CDR2 (germline): MNHNS, SASEGT. J was trimmed by 1 base and V by 1 base; bases with no gene match: 2. CDR3 size: 15 residues. The CDR3 DNA is TGTGCCAGCAGTGAAGGGACAGGGGTTTCCTACGAGCAGTACTTC. Protein sequence: CASSEGTGVSYEQYF.

This clone was detected once. The rearrangement links TRBV7-9 to TRBJ2-7, with 7 bases matching TRBD1. Germline values: CDR1 SEHNR, CDR2 FQNEAQ (reference sequence). V lost 5 bases to trimming and J lost 1 base; unmatched junction nucleotides: 8. The CDR3 runs to 15 residues. The chain's CDR3 is CASSPQTGWSYEQYF. The CDR3 DNA reads as TGTGCCAGCAGCCCCCAGACAGGGTGGTCCTACGAGCAGTACTTC.